A single sample gave rise to the 31 T cell receptor beta chains below, sequenced in a study of shared clonotypes between healthy human individuals. Positive CCR7 selection of CD45RO-negative cells yielded the naive CD8 cells, and terminally differentiated effector memory CD45RA+ cells were excluded. TCRdb's copy holds only in-frame clones and misses some; the assay was immunoSEQ multiplex PCR. The sample holds just over 2,000,000 clones, 85% to 95% seen once. Sequencing input: naive CD8+ T cells sorted from blood. The receptors were sampled from a man younger than 30 in good health.

The rearrangement links TRBV4-1 to TRBJ1-4; 9 bases map to TRBD1. The V gene end was trimmed by 2 bases and the J gene end by 8 bases; junction bases not matched to a gene: 6. This CDR3 has 15 residues. Germline lookup yields CDR1 MGHRA and CDR2 YSYEKL. The CDR3 protein is CASSQRTGAREKLFF. In DNA form, the CDR3 reads TGCGCCAGCAGCCAAAGGACAGGGGCCAGAGAAAAACTGTTTTTT.

The V call is TRBV6-9, the J call TRBJ1-2, with no clear D. The germline gives CDR1 MNHGY, CDR2 SVAAGI. Trimming cost V 6 bases and J 7 bases, with 15 bases left between them. This CDR3 is 13 amino acids long. CDR3 bases: TGTGCCAGCAGATTGGGTTGTCACAGTGGCTACACCTTC. Its protein is CASRLGCHSGYTF.

This chain links TRBV6-6 with TRBJ2-7; 9 bases match TRBD1. This CDR3 is 14 amino acids long. With 6 bases clipped from V and 3 bases from J, the junction kept 6 bases outside the gene matches. Germline CDR1 MNHNY, CDR2 SVGAGI (reference sequence). CDR3 sequence (DNA): TGTGCCAGCAGCGCGGGACAGGGAGACTACGAGCAGTACTTC. The encoded protein is CASSAGQGDYEQYF.

The chain has TRBV6-6 and TRBJ2-7; D might be TRBD1 (6 bases). CDR1 and CDR2 from the germline V gene are MNHNY and SVGAGI (reference sequence). V lost 2 bases and J lost 0, with 14 bases in between. CDR3 length equals 16 residues. The CDR3 DNA sequence: TGTGCCAGCAGTTACGGCGGGCAGGGGACCTCCTACGAGCAGTACTTC. It is translated as CASSYGGQGTSYEQYF.

The genes are TRBV7-9 and TRBJ1-2; tentatively, D is TRBD1 (5 bases). The CDR3 consists of 14 residues. The V end was cut by 5 bases, the J end by 2 bases, with 12 bases between. From germline, CDR1 is SEHNR and CDR2 FQNEAQ (reference sequence). DNA of the CDR3: TGTGCCAGCAGCCCCCCGGGGGTGAACTATGGCTACACCTTC. It yields the protein CASSPPGVNYGYTF.

The chain links TRBV19 to TRBJ2-7; D possibly corresponds to TRBD1 (6 bases). Trimming took off 6 bases at V and 2 bases at J, with 14 bases between the two ends. Germline assignment: CDR1 LNHDA and CDR2 SQIVND (reference sequence). The CDR3 covers 14 residues. The CDR3 is CASSLSGTPYEQYF. The CDR3, as DNA: TGTGCCAGTAGCTTATCCGGGACACCCTACGAGCAGTACTTC.

DNA of the CDR3: TGTGCCAGTAGTATTAACCGAGGAGGGGATCAGCCCCAGCATTTT. It yields the protein CASSINRGGDQPQHF. The genes are TRBV19 and TRBJ1-5; the D gene is possibly TRBD1 (5 bases). Trimming removed 3 bases at V and 5 bases at J, with 14 bases between. Germline V gives CDR1 LNHDA, CDR2 SQIVND (reference sequence). This CDR3 contains 15 residues.

The rearrangement uses TRBV11-1 and TRBJ2-1; maybe TRBD1 (6 bases). The V gene's germline CDR1 is SGHAT and CDR2 FQDESV (reference sequence). V was clipped by 6 bases and J by 9 bases, with 9 bases between them. CDR3 length: 11 amino acids. In DNA, the CDR3 is TGTGCCAGCAGTAGGGGGAGTGAGCAGTTCTTC. Protein: CASSRGSEQFF.

The V call is TRBV6-5, the J call TRBJ1-2; 8 nucleotides agree with TRBD1. With 0 bases clipped from V and 8 bases from J, the junction kept 8 bases outside the gene matches. CDR1 MNHEY and CDR2 SVGAGI come from the germline V gene. The CDR3 runs to 15 residues. Here the CDR3 DNA reads TGTGCCAGCAGTTACTCGCAGGGGGCGCCCCCAGGCTACACCTTC. Translating it yields CASSYSQGAPPGYTF.

The chain uses TRBV5-1 and TRBJ2-5; 9 bases are a match to TRBD1. The end of the DNA is better explained by TRBJ2-7, so the J call may be wrong. Looked up from germline, CDR1 is SGHRS and CDR2 is YFSETQ. CDR3 size: 15 residues. The CDR3 is CASSGRTGATYEQYF. Written as DNA, the CDR3 is TGCGCCAGCAGCGGTCGGACAGGGGCAACCTACGAGCAGTACTTC.

V is TRBV2 and J is TRBJ2-7; perhaps TRBD1 as D (5 bases). The V gene lost 7 bases and the J gene lost 0 bases, with 13 bases spanning the gap. The CDR3 totals 14 residues. Germline V gives CDR1 SNHLY, CDR2 FYNNEI. CDR3 bases: TGTGCCAGCACGTGGGGCTTAGACTCCTACGAGCAGTACTTC. It specifies CASTWGLDSYEQYF.

The chain links TRBV19 to TRBJ2-5, with unresolved D. Germline-derived CDR1 and CDR2 are LNHDA and SQIVND (reference sequence). The CDR3 runs 15 residues. The V end was cut by 0 bases, the J end by 0 bases, with 8 bases between. CDR3 nucleotide sequence: TGTGCCAGTAGTATAGATCTGGCGAACCAAGAGACCCAGTACTTC. Translated: CASSIDLANQETQYF.

This chain uses TRBV29-1 with TRBJ2-1; TRBD2 aligns across 13 bases. This CDR3 is built from 17 residues. V trimming: 6 bases; J trimming: 4 bases; junction bases outside the gene matches: 12. The V gene's germline CDR1 is SQVTM and CDR2 ANQGSEA. The CDR3 spells CSVAGTSGKAAYNEQFF. In DNA form, the CDR3 reads TGCAGCGTAGCCGGGACTAGCGGGAAGGCAGCTTACAATGAGCAGTTCTTC.

J is TRBJ2-6 and V is TRBV19; D is unresolved. CDR3 length: 18 residues. The V end was cut by 3 bases, the J end by 0 bases, with 15 bases between. The V gene's germline CDR1 is LNHDA and CDR2 SQIVND (reference sequence). The CDR3 reads CASSIRSGPSSGANVLTF. The CDR3 coding sequence is TGTGCCAGTAGTATCCGTTCAGGACCAAGCTCTGGGGCCAACGTCCTGACTTTC. Full variable domain (outside the CDR3, taken from reference TRBV19 and TRBJ2-6): DGGITQSPKYLFRKEGQNVTLSCEQNLNHDAMYWYRQDPGQGLRLIYYSQIVNDFQKGDIAEGYSVSREKKESFPLTVTSAQKNPTAFYLCASSIRSGPSSGANVLTFGAGSRLTVL.

This clone is a singleton in its sample. This chain connects TRBV10-3 to TRBJ2-1; D perhaps matches TRBD2 (5 bases). Germline V lookup: CDR1 ENHRY, CDR2 SYGVKD. The CDR3 sequence is 17 residues long. V lost 3 bases and J 3 bases, leaving 18 bases between the germline ends. The DNA of the CDR3 is TGTGCCATCAGTGACCCGGCGGAAGCGGAAAACTACAATGAGCAGTTCTTC. Its protein product is CAISDPAEAENYNEQFF.

Comment on this clone: Other DNA sequences from this sample encode an identical CDR3 as well. The chain is built from TRBV27 and TRBJ2-7; TRBD2 aligns across 12 bases. J gave up 3 bases and V 5 bases, and 2 bases lay outside the gene matches. Germline CDR1 reads MNHEY; CDR2 reads SMNVEV (reference sequence). The CDR3 has 14 amino acids. The CDR3 region is CASSPTSGGYEQYF. CDR3 DNA sequence: TGTGCCAGCAGTCCGACTAGCGGGGGCTACGAGCAGTACTTC.

CDR3 amino acids: CASSESGTVHYEQYF. In DNA, the CDR3 is TGCGCCAGCAGTGAGTCAGGGACGGTTCACTACGAGCAGTACTTC. J is TRBJ2-7 and V is TRBV10-2; D may be TRBD1 or TRBD2 (5 bases each). In germline, CDR1 is WSHSY, CDR2 SAAADI. V shed 0 bases and J shed 3 bases, with 12 bases lying between them. The CDR3 runs 15 residues.

The chain has TRBV10-2 and TRBJ1-2; 12 nucleotides match TRBD1. J was trimmed by 8 bases and V by 8 bases; bases with no gene match: 6. Per the germline V gene, CDR1 is WSHSY and CDR2 is SAAADI. This CDR3 region has 13 residues. Here the CDR3 reads CASGTGGNEGYTF. CDR3 nucleotides: TGCGCCAGCGGGACAGGGGGCAATGAAGGCTACACCTTC.

The V call is TRBV9, the J call TRBJ1-2, with 9 bases fitting TRBD1. CDR3 length: 18 residues. The germline V gene has CDR1 SGDLS and CDR2 YYNGEE. J gave up 0 bases and V 0 bases, and 9 bases lay outside the gene matches. The CDR3 reads CASSVGGTGTEPNYGYTF. CDR3 in DNA: TGTGCCAGCAGCGTAGGCGGGACAGGGACGGAGCCTAACTATGGCTACACCTTC.

As for this clone: The identical CDR3 is also encoded by other nucleotide sequences in the sample. This sequence joins TRBV5-1 and TRBJ2-5; D call uncertain. Germline CDR1 reads SGHRS; CDR2 reads YFSETQ. The CDR3 covers 12 residues. The germline V and J ends were trimmed by 2 bases and 4 bases, with 6 bases remaining between them. CDR3 amino acids: CASSLSLETQYF. CDR3 in DNA: TGCGCCAGCAGCTTATCCTTAGAGACCCAGTACTTC.

Comment on this clone: A much bigger clone sits one base away, suggesting this may be a read error. The rearrangement uses TRBV30 and TRBJ1-2, with a weak D call TRBD1 (5 bases). Germline CDR1 GTSNPN, CDR2 SVGIG (reference sequence). The CDR3 is 13 residues long. CDR3 coding DNA: TGTGCCTGGAGTGTAGGGGATGCCTATGGCTGCACCTTC. This translates into CAWSVGDAYGCTF.

The V and J genes are TRBV7-9 and TRBJ2-1, with D perhaps matching TRBD2 (5 bases). Trimming took off 2 bases at V and 0 bases at J, with 11 bases between the two ends. Germline V gives CDR1 SEHNR, CDR2 FQNEAQ (reference sequence). There are 16 residues in the CDR3. CDR3 amino acids: CASSLSGASSYNEQFF. The CDR3 DNA reads as TGTGCCAGCAGCTTAAGCGGAGCGAGCTCCTACAATGAGCAGTTCTTC.

CDR3 loop: CASSSVPNTGELFF. DNA of the CDR3: TGTGCCAGTTCCTCAGTTCCGAACACCGGGGAGCTGTTTTTT. The gene calls are TRBV19 and TRBJ2-2; no clear D. CDR3 size: 14 residues. CDR1 and CDR2 from the germline V gene are LNHDA and SQIVND (reference sequence). V lost 8 bases, J lost 0 bases, and 10 bases lay in between. Variable domain in full (rest from reference TRBV19 and TRBJ2-2): DGGITQSPKYLFRKEGQNVTLSCEQNLNHDAMYWYRQDPGQGLRLIYYSQIVNDFQKGDIAEGYSVSREKKESFPLTVTSAQKNPTAFYLCASSSVPNTGELFFGEGSRLTVL.

Remarks on this clone: Other DNA sequences in this specimen translate into the identical CDR3. This sequence joins TRBV7-9 and TRBJ2-1; D is unresolved. Germline V gene lookup returns CDR1 SEHNR and CDR2 FQNEAQ (reference sequence). The CDR3 sequence is 13 residues long. V lost 1 base, J lost 5 bases, and 6 bases lay in between. This CDR3 reads CASSLGGHNEQFF. Here the CDR3 DNA reads TGTGCCAGCAGCTTAGGGGGTCACAATGAGCAGTTCTTC.

The genes are TRBV18 and TRBJ2-2; the D gene is possibly TRBD2 (6 bases). The CDR3 spans 15 residues. Germline V gives CDR1 KGHSH, CDR2 LQKENI. Trimming removed 3 bases at V and 6 bases at J, with 14 bases between. CDR3 amino acids: CASSPPEGKAGELFF. DNA of the CDR3: TGTGCCAGCTCACCGCCGGAGGGCAAGGCCGGGGAGCTGTTTTTT.

This chain links TRBV7-2 with TRBJ2-5, with TRBD2 matching over 10 bases. V gave up 5 bases and J gave up 5 bases; unmatched junction bases: 11. CDR1 and CDR2 from the germline V gene are SGHTA and FQGNSA. The CDR3 consists of 16 residues. The CDR3 DNA follows: TGTGCCAGCAGCCTGCTTATAGCGGGGGGCACGGAGACCCAGTACTTC. Translating it yields CASSLLIAGGTETQYF.

A note on this clone: This specimen includes other DNA sequences encoding the same CDR3. This chain links TRBV5-1 with TRBJ1-2; 7 bases fit TRBD1. The trim removed 0 bases at V and 4 bases at J, leaving 0 bases unmatched. This CDR3 region has 13 residues. Per germline, CDR1 SGHRS and CDR2 YFSETQ. CDR3 nucleotides: TGCGCCAGCAGCTTGGGGGACAGCTATGGCTACACCTTC. Translating it yields CASSLGDSYGYTF.

This clone appeared a few times. Distinct nucleotide sequences in the sample also encode this CDR3. The V gene is TRBV27, the J gene TRBJ2-7, with TRBD1 matching 8 bases. The trim removed 3 bases at V and 0 bases at J, leaving 1 base unmatched. This CDR3 has 14 amino acids. CDR1 and CDR2 from the germline V gene are MNHEY and SMNVEV (reference sequence). The CDR3 DNA reads TGTGCCAGCAGTTTTACAGGGGGCTCCTACGAGCAGTACTTC. Translated, it gives CASSFTGGSYEQYF.

The J gene is TRBJ2-7, the V gene TRBV29-1; D is tentatively TRBD1 or TRBD2 (6 bases each). Trimming took 4 bases from V and 1 from J, leaving 14 bases between them. Germline loops: CDR1 SQVTM, CDR2 ANQGSEA. CDR3 size: 14 residues. CDR3 coding DNA: TGCAGCGTTGTAGGGCAGGGGACTTCCTACGAGCAGTACTTC. The encoded protein is CSVVGQGTSYEQYF.

About this clone: One end of the junction does not line up with germline, which may come from a read error. The chain has TRBV6-6 and TRBJ1-2; 7 nucleotides line up with TRBD1. The CDR3 contains 11 residues. The germline V gene encodes CDR1 MNHNY and CDR2 SVGAGI (reference sequence). CDR3: CASSWGDSGSF. The DNA for the CDR3 is TGTGCCAGCAGTTGGGGGGACAGTGGCTCATTC.

On this clone: The same CDR3 also results from other DNA sequences found in this sample. The CDR3 loop is CASSEQGGGTEAFF. DNA for the CDR3: TGTGCCAGCAGTGAGCAGGGTGGCGGCACTGAAGCTTTCTTT. The chain recombines TRBV6-1 with TRBJ1-1; a weak D match, TRBD1 (5 bases). Trimming shortened V by 3 bases and J by 4 bases, and 12 bases separated the two germline ends. The CDR3 length is 14 residues. Germline loops: CDR1 MNHNS, CDR2 SASEGT.